Listed here is a single TCR beta chain. Its specificity is not known. Only in-frame clones appear in the TCRdb table, and some are missing; sequencing was by immunoSEQ multiplex PCR. The sample lists 95,000 to 150,000 clones; around 87% were seen once. The data originate from a study of T cell responses to AZD1222 COVID-19 vaccine. Germline V gene data show CDR1 as MNHEY and CDR2 as SMNVEV (reference sequence). V lost 6 bases and J lost 1, with 13 bases in between. The CDR3 is 15 amino acids. Overall study results and limits: Regions 160-218 and 743-854 dominated among vaccine-associated CD4 TCRs spanning spike. Donors, mostly white British, included more females; clonal diversity was possibly underestimated.

This rearrangement joins TRBV27 to TRBJ1-5; D gene unclear. The receptor's source is an adult in good health. Sample: peripheral blood, taken on day 0 of AZD1222 vaccination. The chain's CDR3 is CASRPGPTSNQPQHF. The CDR3 bases are TGTGCCAGCAGACCCGGACCGACGAGCAATCAGCCCCAGCATTTT.